Listed below are T cell receptor beta chains from one sample, sequenced in a study of blood T cell repertoires in COVID-19. Some clones are missing from TCRdb's copy, which holds only in-frame ones; the method was immunoSEQ multiplex PCR. The sample has under 350,000 clones, around 89% seen once. Material: peripheral blood. These receptors originate from a man aged 40-50 years with acute or convalescent COVID-19. Both conserved end residues are part of each CDR3. The D gene is left open where the match is weak. Part of the rows lack a size; the others show once, few, many or a class for expanded clones.

>TRBJ1-5|.|.|TRBV25-1
TGTGCCAGCAGTCCCCGCGGGGGAGTTCAGCCCCAGCATTTT
CASSPRGGVQPQHF
>TRBJ1-6|few|TRBD1|TRBV6-5
TGTGCCAGCAGTTACTCAGGGACAGGGGACTCACCCCTCCACTTT
CASSYSGTGDSPLHF
>TRBJ1-4|once|.|TRBV3-1/TRBV3-2
TGTGCCAGCAGCCATCAGGGAAACCCAACTAATGAAAAACTGTTTTTT
CASSHQGNPTNEKLFF
>TRBJ2-4|.|TRBD2|TRBV3-1/TRBV3-2
TGTGCCAGCAGCTGGACTAGCGGCTCAAACATTCAGTACTTC
CASSWTSGSNIQYF
>TRBJ1-1|.|TRBD1|TRBV6-1
TGTGCCAGCAGTGAAGAGGGACAGATGAACACTGAAGCTTTCTTT
CASSEEGQMNTEAFF
>TRBJ1-2|.|.|TRBV12-5
TGTGCTAGTGGTTTGAGGGTGGTAGGGGGGGAGAGACACTATGGCTACACCTTC
CASGLRVVGGERHYGYTF
>TRBJ2-2|.|TRBD1|TRBV10-1
TGCGCCAGCAAATCCGGGACAGGGGCCACCGGGGAGCTGTTTTTT
CASKSGTGATGELFF
>TRBJ1-3|.|.|TRBV27
TGTGCCAGCAGGCCAGGGTCTGGAAACACCATATATTTT
CASRPGSGNTIYF
>TRBJ1-2|.|.|TRBV24-1
TGTGCCACCAGTGATTTGTATGTCTACACCTTC
CATSDLYVYTF
>TRBJ1-3|.|.|TRBV5-4
TGTGCCAGCAGCGGCAGGGACGGGAGCTCTGGAAACACCATATATTTT
CASSGRDGSSGNTIYF
>TRBJ2-7|.|TRBD2|TRBV11-2
TGTGCCAGCAGCCAATCCCCACTAGCGGGGTCCTACGAGCAGTACTTC
CASSQSPLAGSYEQYF
>TRBJ2-2|.|TRBD1|TRBV27
TGTGCCAGTCGGACAGGGGAAACCGGGGAGCTGTTTTTT
CASRTGETGELFF
>TRBJ1-2|once|.|TRBV7-8
TGTGCCAGCAGCTTAGGGGGGGGTCGGTATGGCTACACCTTC
CASSLGGGRYGYTF
>TRBJ2-5|once|TRBD2|TRBV9
TGTGCCAGCAGCACTCGGGACGGGAGGGAGACCCAGTACTTC
CASSTRDGRETQYF
>TRBJ1-1|.|TRBD1|TRBV29-1
TGCAGCGTTGAAGATTGGGGGACAGGCGACACTGAAGCTTTCTTT
CSVEDWGTGDTEAFF
>TRBJ1-1|.|TRBD1|TRBV9
TGTGCCAGCAGCGTTTCAGGGGGCCGCACTGAAGCTTTCTTT
CASSVSGGRTEAFF
>TRBJ1-4|.|TRBD1|TRBV5-1
TGCGCCAGCAGCCGTGGACAGGTTCAAATGGAAAAACTGTTTTTT
CASSRGQVQMEKLFF
>TRBJ2-5|.|.|TRBV3-1/TRBV3-2
TGTGCCAGCAGCCAACTGGCCCAAGAGACCCAGTACTTC
CASSQLAQETQYF
>TRBJ2-7|once|.|TRBV5-4
TGTGCCAGCAGCACACAGGGCGTCTACGAGCAGTACTTC
CASSTQGVYEQYF
>TRBJ1-5|.|.|TRBV28
TGTGCCAGCAGTTCACTCAATCAGCCCCAGCATTTT
CASSSLNQPQHF
>TRBJ1-1|.|.|TRBV12-3/TRBV12-4
TGTGCCAGCGAGCTTTACTCGAACACTGAAGCTTTCTTT
CASELYSNTEAFF
>TRBJ2-7|.|TRBD1|TRBV6-1
TGTGCCAGCAGTGAACCGGGACAGGGTGAGCAGTACTTC
CASSEPGQGEQYF
>TRBJ2-7|.|TRBD1|TRBV6-5
TGTGCCACCGCCCGGGACAGCCTCTACGAGCAGTACTTC
CATARDSLYEQYF
>TRBJ2-1|.|TRBD1|TRBV9
TGTGCCAGCAGCGCCCAAGTGCGGACAGGTCACAATGAGCAGTTCTTC
CASSAQVRTGHNEQFF
>TRBJ1-2|.|.|TRBV5-6
TGTGCCAGCAGCCATCGCGGCGAGGAGTACTATGGCTACACCTTC
CASSHRGEEYYGYTF
>TRBJ1-6|.|.|TRBV18
TGTGCCAGCTCACCACCGGCAGGCAATAATTCACCCCTCCACTTT
CASSPPAGNNSPLHF
>TRBJ1-6|.|.|TRBV6-5
TGTGCCAGCAGGGTTTTAGATGATTCACCCCTCCACTTT
CASRVLDDSPLHF
>TRBJ1-4|.|.|TRBV6-5
TGTGCCAGCAACCTGGACAGAAATGAAAAACTGTTTTTT
CASNLDRNEKLFF
>TRBJ1-1|.|.|TRBV19
TGTGCCAGTTGGGGGCCCTTGGCTTTCTTT
CASWGPLAFF
>TRBJ1-2|.|TRBD1|TRBV29-1
TGCAGCGTTGGGACAGGCTATGGCTACACCTTC
CSVGTGYGYTF
>TRBJ2-1|.|TRBD2|TRBV5-3
TGTGCCAGAAGTTCAGGGACTAGCGGGGACCGATTCTCCTACAATGAGCAGTTCTTC
CARSSGTSGDRFSYNEQFF
>TRBJ1-1|.|.|TRBV18
TGTGCCAGCTCACCAGTGAGGGAAGAAGCTTTCTTT
CASSPVREEAFF
>TRBJ2-2|.|.|TRBV5-4
TGTGCCAGCAGCCCGGGTTCTAACACCGGGGAGCTGTTTTTT
CASSPGSNTGELFF
>TRBJ2-3|.|TRBD2|TRBV20-1
TGCAGTGCTAGTCTTACTAGCGGGGGTACAGGGACGCAGTATTTT
CSASLTSGGTGTQYF
>TRBJ2-2|.|.|TRBV7-9
TGTGCCAGCAGCTTAGACGGGACATTCAACACCGGGGAGCTGTTTTTT
CASSLDGTFNTGELFF
>TRBJ2-1|.|TRBD1|TRBV10-2
TGCGCCAGCAGACCGGGACAGGGTCGCAATGAGCAGTTCTTC
CASRPGQGRNEQFF
>TRBJ2-1|.|TRBD2|TRBV6-1
TGTGCCAGCAGTGAAGAGCGGGGGGGCGGAGGGCAGTTCTTC
CASSEERGGGGQFF
>TRBJ1-1|.|TRBD1|TRBV6-5
TGTGCCGGGGAAGAGACAGGGGGCGCGACTGAAGCTTTCTTT
CAGEETGGATEAFF
>TRBJ2-5|.|.|TRBV5-4
TGTGCCAGCAGCCTACAGAACCAAGAGACCCAGTACTTC
CASSLQNQETQYF
>TRBJ2-7|.|TRBD2|TRBV3-1/TRBV3-2
TGTGCCAGCAGCCAGTTTCTAGCGGGGGTGGACGAGCAGTACTTC
CASSQFLAGVDEQYF
>TRBJ2-3|.|.|TRBV5-6
TGTGCCAGCAGCTGGGGGCGTGTAGATACGCAGTATTTT
CASSWGRVDTQYF
>TRBJ1-1|.|.|TRBV3-1/TRBV3-2
TGTGCCAGCAGCCAAGAGGGAAGCGGCACTGAAGCTTTCTTT
CASSQEGSGTEAFF
>TRBJ2-1|.|TRBD2|TRBV10-3
TGTGCCATCAGCACAGCGGGGGGCGGGAACAATGAGCAGTTCTTC
CAISTAGGGNNEQFF
>TRBJ1-1|.|.|TRBV7-9
TGTGCCAGCACCTGGAGTCGAAAAGTATACACTGAAGCTTTCTTT
CASTWSRKVYTEAFF
>TRBJ1-1|.|.|TRBV5-1
TGCGCCAGCAGCTTGGGACAGCAATTTGAAGCTTTCTTT
CASSLGQQFEAFF
>TRBJ1-6|once|.|TRBV7-8
TGTGCCAGCAGCCCCTTCAATTCACCCCTCCACTTT
CASSPFNSPLHF
>TRBJ1-1|.|.|TRBV7-3
TGTGCCAGCCTACGGGACACGAAGAACACTGAAGCTTTCTTT
CASLRDTKNTEAFF
>TRBJ2-7|.|.|TRBV6-5
TGTGCCAGCAGTTACCAGCAGGGATCGTACGAGCAGTACTTC
CASSYQQGSYEQYF
>TRBJ1-3|.|.|TRBV18
TGTGCCAGCTCACCTCTACAGGGATGGTCTGGAAACACCATATATTTT
CASSPLQGWSGNTIYF
>TRBJ2-1|.|.|TRBV4-1
TGCGCCAGCAGTCGTACAGGTGGCTATGAGCAGTTCTTC
CASSRTGGYEQFF
>TRBJ2-3|.|.|TRBV27
TGTGCCAGCAGTTACACGCTCGGGACACGTCTACAAGATACGCAGTATTTT
CASSYTLGTRLQDTQYF
>TRBJ1-5|.|.|TRBV6-5
TGTGCCAGCAGTCAACGCCCTACAGGGCCGCCCCAGCATTTT
CASSQRPTGPPQHF
>TRBJ2-2|.|TRBD2|TRBV24-1
TGTGCCACCAGTGATTTTGGGGGGGCCGGGGAGCTGTTTTTT
CATSDFGGAGELFF
>TRBJ1-2|.|.|TRBV5-5
TGTGCCAGCAGCTTGGACAGTCCTAACTATGGCTACACCTTC
CASSLDSPNYGYTF
>TRBJ1-1|.|TRBD1|TRBV7-8
TGTGCCAGCAGCTTCGGACAGGGGTACACTGAAGCTTTCTTT
CASSFGQGYTEAFF
>TRBJ2-6|.|.|TRBV7-9
TGTGCCAGCAGCTTATTCCCTATGAGCTCTGGGGCCAACGTCCTGACTTTC
CASSLFPMSSGANVLTF
>TRBJ2-3|.|.|TRBV24-1
TGTGCCACCAGTGATAGCGGGGATACGCAGTATTTT
CATSDSGDTQYF
>TRBJ1-2|.|.|TRBV6-5
TGTGCCAGCGAGGGAACGGCAGACAACTATGGCTACACCTTC
CASEGTADNYGYTF
>TRBJ1-5|.|.|TRBV27
TGTGCCAGCAGTATAACCGGGAGGGGGGCTATTCAGCCCCAGCATTTT
CASSITGRGAIQPQHF